These T cell receptor beta chains were read from a single sample in a study of blood T cell repertoires in COVID-19. The repertoire was sequenced with immunoSEQ multiplex PCR; TCRdb's copy has only in-frame clones and lacks some. The sample contains hundreds of thousands of clones, almost 85% of which appear only once. Sequencing input: PBMCs or T cells enriched from blood (not recorded which). The receptors derive from a woman aged 50 to 60 with acute COVID-19. The CDR3 runs from the conserved cysteine through the conserved F or W. The D gene is left open where the match is weak. The size entry is marked missing in some rows and otherwise reads once, few, many or a size class.

J gene: TRBJ2-3; V gene: TRBV9; clone size: NA; D gene: TRBD1; CDR3 DNA: TGTGCCAGCAGCGTCGGGACAGGGGGCGGAGGAGATACGCAGTATTTT; CDR3 protein: CASSVGTGGGGDTQYF
J gene: TRBJ2-7; V gene: TRBV6-2/TRBV6-3; clone size: NA; D gene: TRBD2; CDR3 DNA: TGTGCCAGCAGTCGGGGGGGACTAACACCTTACGAGCAGTACTTC; CDR3 protein: CASSRGGLTPYEQYF
J gene: TRBJ1-2; V gene: TRBV5-6; clone size: NA; D gene: NA; CDR3 DNA: TGTGCCAGCAGCCGCGGGAGCCAGGGCTACACCTTC; CDR3 protein: CASSRGSQGYTF
J gene: TRBJ1-1; V gene: TRBV6-2/TRBV6-3; clone size: NA; D gene: NA; CDR3 DNA: TGTGCCAGCAGTTACGGGGGGACTGAAGCTTTCTTT; CDR3 protein: CASSYGGTEAFF
J gene: TRBJ1-1; V gene: TRBV12-5; clone size: NA; D gene: NA; CDR3 DNA: TGTGCTAGTGGTTTGTTTCTCCAGCCGGGGGGCGGGGGCACTGAAGCTTTCTTT; CDR3 protein: CASGLFLQPGGGGTEAFF
J gene: TRBJ2-5; V gene: TRBV5-4; clone size: NA; D gene: NA; CDR3 DNA: TGTGCCAGCAGCTTGGGGGCTGGAGAGACCCAGTACTTC; CDR3 protein: CASSLGAGETQYF
J gene: TRBJ1-2; V gene: TRBV4-3; clone size: NA; D gene: NA; CDR3 DNA: TGCGCCAGCAGCCAAGGGGGGGTGGGGGACTATGGCTACACCTTC; CDR3 protein: CASSQGGVGDYGYTF
J gene: TRBJ1-4; V gene: TRBV2; clone size: NA; D gene: TRBD1; CDR3 DNA: TGTGCCAGCAGCCCGACAGGGACTAATGAAAAACTGTTTTTT; CDR3 protein: CASSPTGTNEKLFF
J gene: TRBJ2-5; V gene: TRBV5-1; clone size: NA; D gene: NA; CDR3 DNA: TGCGCCAGCAGCTTTAGTCTTCGGGAGACCCAGTACTTC; CDR3 protein: CASSFSLRETQYF
J gene: TRBJ1-4; V gene: TRBV29-1; clone size: NA; D gene: NA; CDR3 DNA: TGCAGCGCTGCGGGGGACATCAATGAAAAACTGTTTTTT; CDR3 protein: CSAAGDINEKLFF
J gene: TRBJ1-5; V gene: TRBV5-4; clone size: NA; D gene: TRBD1; CDR3 DNA: TGTGCCACCGGGACAGGGACCCAGCCCCAGCATTTT; CDR3 protein: CATGTGTQPQHF
J gene: TRBJ1-6; V gene: TRBV5-1; clone size: NA; D gene: NA; CDR3 DNA: TGCGCCAGCAGCCTGATCGGTGTCGGGGTGGCCCTCCACTTT; CDR3 protein: CASSLIGVGVALHF
J gene: TRBJ1-1; V gene: TRBV4-3; clone size: NA; D gene: TRBD1; CDR3 DNA: TGCGCCAGCAGCCTGGGACAGGGGAACACTGAAGCTTTCTTT; CDR3 protein: CASSLGQGNTEAFF
J gene: TRBJ2-3; V gene: TRBV5-4; clone size: NA; D gene: TRBD2; CDR3 DNA: TGTGCCAGCAGCTTGGACCGCGGGAGGGTTACAGATACGCAGTATTTT; CDR3 protein: CASSLDRGRVTDTQYF
J gene: TRBJ1-5; V gene: TRBV27; clone size: NA; D gene: NA; CDR3 DNA: TGTGCCAGCAGTTTAAAAATGACGGGGGATAGCAATCAGCCCCAGCATTTT; CDR3 protein: CASSLKMTGDSNQPQHF
J gene: TRBJ2-2; V gene: TRBV6-2/TRBV6-3; clone size: NA; D gene: NA; CDR3 DNA: TGTGCCAGCAGTTACTCGGGCCCCAACTTGGACACCGGGGAGCTGTTTTTT; CDR3 protein: CASSYSGPNLDTGELFF
J gene: TRBJ2-7; V gene: TRBV27; clone size: NA; D gene: NA; CDR3 DNA: TGTGCCAGCAGTTTGTCCCAGGGAGGTATCGAGCAGTACTTC; CDR3 protein: CASSLSQGGIEQYF
J gene: TRBJ2-1; V gene: TRBV12-5; clone size: NA; D gene: NA; CDR3 DNA: TGTGCTAGTGCCTCCCCTGGGGGGAGGTGGAGGGAGCAGTTCTTC; CDR3 protein: CASASPGGRWREQFF
J gene: TRBJ1-2; V gene: TRBV25-1; clone size: NA; D gene: TRBD1; CDR3 DNA: TGTGCCAGCAGTGACGGGCAGGGGGCCTATGGCTACACCTTC; CDR3 protein: CASSDGQGAYGYTF
J gene: TRBJ1-5; V gene: TRBV27; clone size: NA; D gene: NA; CDR3 DNA: TGTGCCAGCAGTTTAGATGGGAGAGGCAATCAGCCCCAGCATTTT; CDR3 protein: CASSLDGRGNQPQHF
J gene: TRBJ1-2; V gene: TRBV12-3/TRBV12-4; clone size: NA; D gene: NA; CDR3 DNA: TGTGCCAGCAGTGATTCCGACAGGAGAGGCTACACCTTC; CDR3 protein: CASSDSDRRGYTF
J gene: TRBJ1-1; V gene: TRBV29-1; clone size: NA; D gene: NA; CDR3 DNA: TGCAGCGTTAGACAGGCCCCGAACACTGAAGCTTTCTTT; CDR3 protein: CSVRQAPNTEAFF
J gene: TRBJ1-2; V gene: TRBV14; clone size: NA; D gene: NA; CDR3 DNA: TGTGCCAGCAGCCAGTCCGGGAGAGCTAACTATGGCTACACCTTC; CDR3 protein: CASSQSGRANYGYTF
J gene: TRBJ2-7; V gene: TRBV6-5; clone size: NA; D gene: TRBD1; CDR3 DNA: TGTGCCAGCAGACGGCGACAGGGCTACGAGCAGTACTTC; CDR3 protein: CASRRRQGYEQYF
J gene: TRBJ1-1; V gene: TRBV7-2; clone size: NA; D gene: NA; CDR3 DNA: TGTGCCAGCAGCTCGTCAGGCGCTGGGCAAACTGAAGCTTTCTTT; CDR3 protein: CASSSSGAGQTEAFF
J gene: TRBJ1-1; V gene: TRBV3-1/TRBV3-2; clone size: NA; D gene: TRBD1; CDR3 DNA: TGTGCCAGCAGCCTTCGGACAGGGGGCATCACTGAAGCTTTCTTT; CDR3 protein: CASSLRTGGITEAFF
J gene: TRBJ2-2; V gene: TRBV19; clone size: NA; D gene: TRBD1; CDR3 DNA: TGTGCCAGTAGTATAGGAAGGGGGCCGAACACCGGGGAGCTGTTTTTT; CDR3 protein: CASSIGRGPNTGELFF
J gene: TRBJ1-2; V gene: TRBV6-5; clone size: NA; D gene: NA; CDR3 DNA: TGTGCCAGCAGTTACGGCGGGGCGAGGGACTATGGCTACACCTTC; CDR3 protein: CASSYGGARDYGYTF
J gene: TRBJ1-6; V gene: TRBV27; clone size: NA; D gene: NA; CDR3 DNA: TGTGCCAGCAGTTTACTAATCTTTGGAGGGAATTCACCCCTCCACTTT; CDR3 protein: CASSLLIFGGNSPLHF
J gene: TRBJ2-2; V gene: TRBV19; clone size: NA; D gene: TRBD2; CDR3 DNA: TGTGCCAGTAGTATAGAGTTTCCAGCGGGATCCACCGGGGAGCTGTTTTTT; CDR3 protein: CASSIEFPAGSTGELFF
J gene: TRBJ1-5; V gene: TRBV30; clone size: NA; D gene: TRBD1; CDR3 DNA: TGTGCCTGGGACAGGGACAATCAGCCCCAGCATTTT; CDR3 protein: CAWDRDNQPQHF
J gene: TRBJ1-6; V gene: TRBV6-5; clone size: NA; D gene: NA; CDR3 DNA: TGTGCCAGCAGTTCCGCACTGATGAACAATTCACCCCTCCACTTT; CDR3 protein: CASSSALMNNSPLHF
J gene: TRBJ1-2; V gene: TRBV25-1; clone size: NA; D gene: TRBD1; CDR3 DNA: TGTGCCAGCAGTGTGAAGGGGGCGGGTAACTATGGCTACACCTTC; CDR3 protein: CASSVKGAGNYGYTF
J gene: TRBJ1-2; V gene: TRBV5-1; clone size: NA; D gene: NA; CDR3 DNA: TGCGCCAGCAGCTTGGGGGGGAGGTCTAACTATGGCTACACCTTC; CDR3 protein: CASSLGGRSNYGYTF
J gene: TRBJ2-3; V gene: TRBV4-3; clone size: few; D gene: TRBD2; CDR3 DNA: TGCGCCAGCAGCCAAGAGGCTAGCGGGGGGGTGGATACGCAGTATTTT; CDR3 protein: CASSQEASGGVDTQYF
J gene: TRBJ2-7; V gene: TRBV19; clone size: NA; D gene: NA; CDR3 DNA: TGTGCCAGTAGTATAGTTGAGGGGGTCACCTACGAGCAGTACTTC; CDR3 protein: CASSIVEGVTYEQYF
J gene: TRBJ2-2; V gene: TRBV25-1; clone size: NA; D gene: TRBD1; CDR3 DNA: TGTGCCAGCTCCTCCCCAGGGGGTAGTAACGGGGAGCTGTTTTTT; CDR3 protein: CASSSPGGSNGELFF
J gene: TRBJ1-1; V gene: TRBV11-2; clone size: NA; D gene: NA; CDR3 DNA: TGTGCCAGCAGCTCCGCGGGGGCGGGGGACACTGAAGCTTTCTTT; CDR3 protein: CASSSAGAGDTEAFF
J gene: TRBJ2-3; V gene: TRBV18; clone size: NA; D gene: TRBD1; CDR3 DNA: TGTGCCAGCTCACGGACAGGGCAAGGGGGAGATACGCAGTATTTT; CDR3 protein: CASSRTGQGGDTQYF
J gene: TRBJ1-2; V gene: TRBV9; clone size: NA; D gene: TRBD1; CDR3 DNA: TGTGCCAGCAGCGGACAGGGCTCTAACTATGGCTACACCTTC; CDR3 protein: CASSGQGSNYGYTF
J gene: TRBJ1-3; V gene: TRBV18; clone size: NA; D gene: TRBD1; CDR3 DNA: TGTGCCAGCTCCCTCGACAGGGGGAACTCTGGAAACACCATATATTTT; CDR3 protein: CASSLDRGNSGNTIYF
J gene: TRBJ1-1; V gene: TRBV6-5; clone size: NA; D gene: TRBD1; CDR3 DNA: TGTGCCAGCAGTTACTTCCCCGGGACAGGGCGGGGTGGAGCTTTCTTT; CDR3 protein: CASSYFPGTGRGGAFF
J gene: TRBJ2-7; V gene: TRBV7-8; clone size: few; D gene: TRBD2; CDR3 DNA: TGTGCCAGCAGCTTAGAGGGAGGGTTCGAGCAGTACTTC; CDR3 protein: CASSLEGGFEQYF
J gene: TRBJ1-5; V gene: TRBV3-1/TRBV3-2; clone size: NA; D gene: NA; CDR3 DNA: TGTGCCAGCAGCCAACAGACAGGCAATCAGCCCCAGCATTTT; CDR3 protein: CASSQQTGNQPQHF
J gene: TRBJ2-3; V gene: TRBV7-9; clone size: NA; D gene: NA; CDR3 DNA: TGTGCCAGCAGCTCTCCAGGGAGCGGGACAGATACGCAGTATTTT; CDR3 protein: CASSSPGSGTDTQYF
J gene: TRBJ2-5; V gene: TRBV10-1; clone size: once; D gene: TRBD2; CDR3 DNA: TGCGCCAGCAGCCCCGGGACTAGCGGCCAAGAGACCCAGTACTTC; CDR3 protein: CASSPGTSGQETQYF
J gene: TRBJ1-3; V gene: TRBV9; clone size: many; D gene: NA; CDR3 DNA: TGTGCCAGCAGCGTAGCGGGGAGGCCAGCCTCTGGAAACACCATATATTTT; CDR3 protein: CASSVAGRPASGNTIYF
J gene: TRBJ1-4; V gene: TRBV10-3; clone size: NA; D gene: NA; CDR3 DNA: TGTGCCATCAGTGAGTCGGCAGGGGTAGGTGAAAAACTGTTTTTT; CDR3 protein: CAISESAGVGEKLFF
J gene: TRBJ1-1; V gene: TRBV27; clone size: NA; D gene: NA; CDR3 DNA: TGTGCCAGCAGTTTGGACAGTTGGTTGAACACTGAAGCTTTCTTT; CDR3 protein: CASSLDSWLNTEAFF
J gene: TRBJ2-7; V gene: TRBV3-1/TRBV3-2; clone size: NA; D gene: TRBD2; CDR3 DNA: TGTGCCAGCAGCCAAGAGCTAGCGGGGGGGACCTACGAGCAGTACTTC; CDR3 protein: CASSQELAGGTYEQYF
J gene: TRBJ2-7; V gene: TRBV3-1/TRBV3-2; clone size: NA; D gene: TRBD1; CDR3 DNA: TGTGCCAGCAGCCCCCAAGTCGGGGCAGGGGGCGGTTGGGGCGAGCAGTACTTC; CDR3 protein: CASSPQVGAGGGWGEQYF
J gene: TRBJ1-2; V gene: TRBV7-2; clone size: NA; D gene: TRBD1; CDR3 DNA: TGTGCCAGCAGCCCCGGACAGGGGATGCGTGGCTACACCTTC; CDR3 protein: CASSPGQGMRGYTF
J gene: TRBJ2-4; V gene: TRBV19; clone size: few; D gene: TRBD2; CDR3 DNA: TGTGCCAGTAGTTCTAGCGGGGTTGACATTCAGTACTTC; CDR3 protein: CASSSSGVDIQYF